The sequence of this T cell receptor (beta chain) was determined in a study of blood T cells in healthy people across ages. The use of a sample-barcoded 5' primer and a J-beta primer mix characterized a second PCR of about 6 to 11 cycles. TCRdb reprocessed the 5' RACE reads with MiXCR, giving one entry per CDR3 protein. The profile covers about 1.6 million distinct CDR3 sequences, with roughly a third appearing a single time and about 10% taken by the ten largest. The germline V and J ends were trimmed by 4 bases and 2 bases, with 16 bases remaining between them. CDR3 size: 16 residues. Per germline, CDR1 MDHEN and CDR2 SYDVKM. Donor samples were obtained from healthy Caucasian individuals from Russia, aged 6 to 90. Every participating donor contributed around 9.5 milliliters of peripheral blood through a draw. Notes on this clonotype: Its antigen remains unknown.

Findings and limits, study-wide: TCR beta diversity was tightly associated with the proportion of naive T cells.

The chain has TRBV28 and TRBJ2-3; D is possibly TRBD2 (6 bases). The material sequenced was blood. This receptor was taken from a woman between 25 and 40 years old in good health. In DNA form, the CDR3 reads TGTGCCAGCAGTTCCCCCAGGCGGGGAGTCACAGATACGCAGTATTTT. Translation gives CASSSPRRGVTDTQYF.